This T cell receptor (beta chain) is drawn from a study of blood T cell repertoires in COVID-19. Concerning this clone itself: Other DNA sequences in the sample encode the same CDR3.

The CDR3 runs 16 residues. Germline CDR1 reads SGHNT; CDR2 reads YYREEE (reference sequence). With V trimmed by 0 bases and J by 2 bases, 4 bases remained unmatched. Data came from immunoSEQ multiplex PCR; TCRdb stores just in-frame clones and leaves some out. Of more than 200,000 clones listed, about 88% are singletons. The sample consisted of peripheral blood. The genes are TRBV5-4 and TRBJ2-1; 8 bases line up with TRBD2. The sequence derives from a man between 65 and 79 years old with acute or convalescent COVID-19. The CDR3 protein is CASSLDPGGPYNEQFF. CDR3 nucleotide sequence: TGTGCCAGCAGCTTGGACCCGGGAGGGCCCTACAATGAGCAGTTCTTC.